This TCR beta chain was documented in a study of blood T cell repertoires in COVID-19. Looking at the study overall: PBMCs, B-cell-depleted T cells, or T cells provided the cDNA or gDNA that made up the material.

The V gene's germline CDR1 is MNHNY and CDR2 SVGAGI (reference sequence). This CDR3 is 15 amino acids long. Trimming removed 5 bases at V and 0 bases at J, with 10 bases between. Authors' analysis steps: Estimation of nucleated cell counts was performed using reference gene primer amplification. TCRdb's table, derived via immunoSEQ multiplex PCR, lists solely in-frame clones and lacks some. V and J calls and clone size are given by that table; D and trimming were obtained from the DNA. This repertoire shows about 190,000 clones, roughly nine tenths found once; its top ten account for 6.5% to 8.5%. The chain joins TRBV6-6 to TRBJ1-4; weak D call: TRBD1 (6 bases). Sequenced material: peripheral blood. The receptor was isolated from a middle-aged man with acute or convalescent COVID-19. The CDR3 sequence is CASSGSGATNEKLFF. The CDR3 bases are TGTGCCAGCAGTGGCTCAGGGGCAACTAATGAAAAACTGTTTTTT.